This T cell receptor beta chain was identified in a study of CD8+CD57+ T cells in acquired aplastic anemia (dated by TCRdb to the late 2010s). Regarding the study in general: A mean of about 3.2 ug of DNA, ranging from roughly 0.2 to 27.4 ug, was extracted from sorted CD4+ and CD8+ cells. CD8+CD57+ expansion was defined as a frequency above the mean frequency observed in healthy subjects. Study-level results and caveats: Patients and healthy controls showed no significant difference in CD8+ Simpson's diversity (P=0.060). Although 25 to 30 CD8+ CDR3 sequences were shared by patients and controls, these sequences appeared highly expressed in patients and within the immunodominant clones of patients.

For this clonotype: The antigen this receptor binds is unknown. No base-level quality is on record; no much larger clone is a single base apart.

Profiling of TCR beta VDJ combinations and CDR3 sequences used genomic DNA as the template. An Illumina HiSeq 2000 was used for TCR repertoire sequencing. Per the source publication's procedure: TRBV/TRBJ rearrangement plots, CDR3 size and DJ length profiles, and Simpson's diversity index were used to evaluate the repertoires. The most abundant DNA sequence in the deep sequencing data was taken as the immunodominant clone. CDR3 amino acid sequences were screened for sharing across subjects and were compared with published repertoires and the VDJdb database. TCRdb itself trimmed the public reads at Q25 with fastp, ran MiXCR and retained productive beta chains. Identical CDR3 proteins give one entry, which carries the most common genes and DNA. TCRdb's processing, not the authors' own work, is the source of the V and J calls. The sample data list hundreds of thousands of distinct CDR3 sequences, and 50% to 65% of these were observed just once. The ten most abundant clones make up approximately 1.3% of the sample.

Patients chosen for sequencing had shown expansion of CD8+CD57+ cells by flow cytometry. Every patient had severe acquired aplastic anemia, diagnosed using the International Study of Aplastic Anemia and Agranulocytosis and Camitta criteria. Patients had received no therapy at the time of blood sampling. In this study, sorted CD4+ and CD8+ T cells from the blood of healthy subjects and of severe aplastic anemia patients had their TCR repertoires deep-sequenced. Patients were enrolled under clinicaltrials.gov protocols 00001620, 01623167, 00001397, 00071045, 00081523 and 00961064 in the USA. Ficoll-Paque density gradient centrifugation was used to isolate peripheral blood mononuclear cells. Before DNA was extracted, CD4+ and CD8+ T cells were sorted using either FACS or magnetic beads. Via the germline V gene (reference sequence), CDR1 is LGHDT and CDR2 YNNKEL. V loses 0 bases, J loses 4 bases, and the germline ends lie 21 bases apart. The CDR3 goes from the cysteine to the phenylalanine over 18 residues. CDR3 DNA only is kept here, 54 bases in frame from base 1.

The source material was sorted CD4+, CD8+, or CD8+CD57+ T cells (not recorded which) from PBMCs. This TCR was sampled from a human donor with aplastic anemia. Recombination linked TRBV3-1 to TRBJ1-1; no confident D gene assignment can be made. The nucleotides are TGTGCCAGCAGCCAAGATCCAGTTTTTATGGACGCGATCACTGAAGCTTTCTTT. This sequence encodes CASSQDPVFMDAITEAFF. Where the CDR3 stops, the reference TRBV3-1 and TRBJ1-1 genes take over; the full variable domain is DTAVSQTPKYLVTQMGNDKSIKCEQNLGHDTMYWYKQDSKKFLKIMFSYNNKELIINETVPNRFSPKSPDKAHLNLHINSLELGDSAVYFCASSQDPVFMDAITEAFFGQGTRLTVV.